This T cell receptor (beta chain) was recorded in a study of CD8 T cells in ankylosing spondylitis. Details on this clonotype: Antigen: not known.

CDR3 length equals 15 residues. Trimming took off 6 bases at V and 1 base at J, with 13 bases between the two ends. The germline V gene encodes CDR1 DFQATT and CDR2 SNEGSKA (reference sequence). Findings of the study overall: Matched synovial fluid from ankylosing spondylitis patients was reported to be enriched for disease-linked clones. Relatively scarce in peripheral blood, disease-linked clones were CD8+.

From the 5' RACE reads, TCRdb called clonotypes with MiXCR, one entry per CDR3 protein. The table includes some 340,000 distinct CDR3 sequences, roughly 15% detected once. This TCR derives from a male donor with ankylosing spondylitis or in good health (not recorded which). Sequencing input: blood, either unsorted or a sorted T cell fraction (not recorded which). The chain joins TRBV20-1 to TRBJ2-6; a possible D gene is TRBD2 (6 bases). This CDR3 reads CSAPPEGSGANVLTF. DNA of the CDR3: TGCAGTGCCCCCCCGGAGGGTTCTGGGGCCAACGTCCTGACTTTC.